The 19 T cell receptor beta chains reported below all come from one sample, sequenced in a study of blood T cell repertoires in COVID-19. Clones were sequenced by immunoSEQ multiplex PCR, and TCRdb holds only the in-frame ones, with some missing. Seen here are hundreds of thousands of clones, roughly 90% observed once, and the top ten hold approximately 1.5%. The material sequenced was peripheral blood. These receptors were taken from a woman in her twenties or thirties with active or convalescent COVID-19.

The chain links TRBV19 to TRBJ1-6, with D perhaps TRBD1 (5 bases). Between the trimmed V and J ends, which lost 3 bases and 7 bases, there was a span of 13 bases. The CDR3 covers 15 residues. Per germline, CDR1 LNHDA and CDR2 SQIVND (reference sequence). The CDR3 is CASSIQGPGNSPLHF. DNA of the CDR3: TGTGCCAGTAGTATTCAGGGCCCAGGCAATTCACCCCTCCACTTT.

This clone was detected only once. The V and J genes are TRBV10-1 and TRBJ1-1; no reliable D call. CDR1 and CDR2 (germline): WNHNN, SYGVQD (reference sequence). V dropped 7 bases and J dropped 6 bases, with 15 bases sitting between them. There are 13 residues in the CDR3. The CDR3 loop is CASKFSLEAEAFF. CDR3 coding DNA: TGCGCCAGCAAGTTTTCTTTGGAGGCTGAAGCTTTCTTT.

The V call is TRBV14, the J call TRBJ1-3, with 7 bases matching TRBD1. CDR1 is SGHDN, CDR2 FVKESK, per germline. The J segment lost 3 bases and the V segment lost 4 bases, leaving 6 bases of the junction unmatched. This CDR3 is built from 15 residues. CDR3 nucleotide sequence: TGTGCCAGCAGCCCACAAACAGGGGTTGGAAACACCATATATTTT. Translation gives CASSPQTGVGNTIYF.

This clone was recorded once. The CDR3 nucleotides read TGTGCCAGCAGTGAACGGAGTGAGGGTAGGGACACTGAAGCTTTCTTT. Amino acid sequence: CASSERSEGRDTEAFF. The gene calls are TRBV2 and TRBJ1-1; no reliable D call. The germline gives CDR1 SNHLY, CDR2 FYNNEI. The CDR3 spans 16 residues. Trimming stripped 2 bases from V and 3 bases from J, with 16 bases between.

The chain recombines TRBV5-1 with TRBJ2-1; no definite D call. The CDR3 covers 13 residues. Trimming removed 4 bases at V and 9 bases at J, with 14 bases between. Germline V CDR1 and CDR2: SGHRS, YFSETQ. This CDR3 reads CASSADRVGEQFF. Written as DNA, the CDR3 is TGCGCCAGCAGCGCCGACCGGGTCGGTGAGCAGTTCTTC.

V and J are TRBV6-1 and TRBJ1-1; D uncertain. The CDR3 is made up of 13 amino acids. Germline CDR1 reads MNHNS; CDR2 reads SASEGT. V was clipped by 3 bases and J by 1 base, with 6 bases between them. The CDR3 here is CASSESKNTEAFF. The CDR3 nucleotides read TGTGCCAGCAGTGAGAGCAAGAACACTGAAGCTTTCTTT.

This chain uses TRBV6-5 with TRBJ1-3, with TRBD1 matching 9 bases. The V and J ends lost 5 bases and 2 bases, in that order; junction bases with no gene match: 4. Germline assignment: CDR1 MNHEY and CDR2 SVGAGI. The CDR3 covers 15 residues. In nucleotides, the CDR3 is TGTGCCAGCAGTAGACACAGGGGGCCTGGAAACACCATATATTTT. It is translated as CASSRHRGPGNTIYF.

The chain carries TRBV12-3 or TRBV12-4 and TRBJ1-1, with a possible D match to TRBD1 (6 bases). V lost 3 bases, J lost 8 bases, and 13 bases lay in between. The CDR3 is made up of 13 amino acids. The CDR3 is CASSFTGPFEAFF. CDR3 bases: TGTGCCAGCAGTTTTACAGGGCCGTTCGAAGCTTTCTTT.

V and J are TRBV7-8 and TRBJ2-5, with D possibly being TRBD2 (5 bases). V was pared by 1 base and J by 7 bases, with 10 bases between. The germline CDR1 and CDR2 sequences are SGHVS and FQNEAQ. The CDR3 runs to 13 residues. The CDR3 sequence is CASSLGESGTQYF. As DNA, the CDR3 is TGTGCCAGCAGCTTAGGGGAAAGCGGGACCCAGTACTTC.

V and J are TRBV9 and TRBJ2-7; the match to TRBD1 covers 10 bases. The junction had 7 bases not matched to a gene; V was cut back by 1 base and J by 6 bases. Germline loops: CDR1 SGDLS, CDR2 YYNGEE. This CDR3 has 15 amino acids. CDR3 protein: CASSVNTGQGTEQYF. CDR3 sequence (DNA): TGTGCCAGCAGCGTAAACACGGGACAGGGGACCGAGCAGTACTTC.

The CDR3 DNA reads TGCGCCAGCAGCCTTAGCCGACCCGGAGGGGACAATGAGCAGTTCTTC. It is translated as CASSLSRPGGDNEQFF. The rearrangement joins TRBV5-1 to TRBJ2-1; D is perhaps TRBD2 (6 bases). V lost 4 bases, J lost 5 bases, and 19 bases lay in between. This CDR3 contains 16 residues. Germline-derived CDR1 and CDR2 are SGHRS and YFSETQ.

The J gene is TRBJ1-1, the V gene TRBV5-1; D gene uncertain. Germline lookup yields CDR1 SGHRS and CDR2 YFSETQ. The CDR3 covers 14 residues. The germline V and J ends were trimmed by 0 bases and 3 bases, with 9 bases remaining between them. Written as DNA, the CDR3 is TGCGCCAGCAGCTTGGCCGCGGGTCACACTGAAGCTTTCTTT. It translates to CASSLAAGHTEAFF.

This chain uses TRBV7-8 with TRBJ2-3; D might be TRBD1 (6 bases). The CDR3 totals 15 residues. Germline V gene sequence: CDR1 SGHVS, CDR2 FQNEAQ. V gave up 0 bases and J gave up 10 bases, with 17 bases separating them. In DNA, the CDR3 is TGTGCCAGCAGCTTAGCCCTGACAGGCCGGGGACCGCAGTATTTT. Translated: CASSLALTGRGPQYF.

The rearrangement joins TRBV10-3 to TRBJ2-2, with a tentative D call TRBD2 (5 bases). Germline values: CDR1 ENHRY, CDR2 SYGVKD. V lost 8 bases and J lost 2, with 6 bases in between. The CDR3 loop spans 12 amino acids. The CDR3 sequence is CAIRGNTGELFF. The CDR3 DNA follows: TGTGCCATCCGGGGTAACACCGGGGAGCTGTTTTTT.

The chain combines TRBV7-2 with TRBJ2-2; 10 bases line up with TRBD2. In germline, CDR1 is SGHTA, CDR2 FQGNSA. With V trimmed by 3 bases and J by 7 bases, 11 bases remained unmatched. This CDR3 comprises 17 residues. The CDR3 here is CASSFLLAGLRSGELFF. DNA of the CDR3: TGTGCCAGCAGCTTCTTACTAGCGGGGTTGCGAAGCGGGGAGCTGTTTTTT.

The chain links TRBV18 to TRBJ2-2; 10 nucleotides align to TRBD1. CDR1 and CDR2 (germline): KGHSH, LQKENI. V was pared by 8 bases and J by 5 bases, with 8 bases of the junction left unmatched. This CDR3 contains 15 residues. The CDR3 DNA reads TGTGCCAGCGCGAGACAGGGGGCGTTGACCGGGGAGCTGTTTTTT. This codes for CASARQGALTGELFF.

CDR3 DNA: TGTGCCATCAGTGTGGAGGGAGTCGAGACCCAGTACTTC. Translating gives CAISVEGVETQYF. The gene calls are TRBV10-3 and TRBJ2-5; a weak D match, TRBD2 (6 bases). The V gene's germline CDR1 is ENHRY and CDR2 SYGVKD. Deletions cut 4 bases from V and 5 bases from J, with 11 bases between. This CDR3 has 13 amino acids.

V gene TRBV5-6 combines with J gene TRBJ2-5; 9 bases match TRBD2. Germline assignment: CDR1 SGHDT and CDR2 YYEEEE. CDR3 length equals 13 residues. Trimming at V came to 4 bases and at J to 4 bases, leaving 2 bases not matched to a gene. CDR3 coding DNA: TGTGCCAGCAGCATGACTAGCGGAGAGACCCAGTACTTC. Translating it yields CASSMTSGETQYF.

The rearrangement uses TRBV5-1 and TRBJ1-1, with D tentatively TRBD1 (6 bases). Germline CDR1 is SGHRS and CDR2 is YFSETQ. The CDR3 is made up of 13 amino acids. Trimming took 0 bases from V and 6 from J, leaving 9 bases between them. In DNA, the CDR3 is TGCGCCAGCAGCTTGGTGGACAGCGCTGAAGCTTTCTTT. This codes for CASSLVDSAEAFF.